This T cell receptor beta chain was identified during a study of vaccination effects on CD4 cells after COVID-19. Findings of the study overall: Limitations: small convalescent group and missing early post-infection timepoints.

A remark on this clone: As yet, its antigen is unknown.

Sequencing was performed with immunoSEQ multiplex PCR; in TCRdb, only in-frame clones are kept and a portion is missing. The sample yields around 41,000 clones, 70% to 80% seen once. Viral peptide pool expansion of antigen-specific CD4+ T cells preceded sequencing in the ViraFEST assay. On approximately day 9 of culture, CD4+ T cells were separated out. People in the vaccine group had not been infected with SARS-CoV-2 before, and their nucleocapsid antibodies were negative. Approximately 2.2 million PBMC per well received approximately 10 IU/ml IL-2 and approximately 10 ug/ml peptides in culture. This receptor was obtained from a human donor who received a COVID-19 vaccine. This specimen consisted of CD4+ T cells from PBMCs cultured with SARS-CoV-2 spike peptides, obtained before COVID-19 vaccination.

The CDR3 spells CASSPTGAGTGELFF. The CDR3 nucleotides read TGTGCCAGCAGTCCAACAGGGGCGGGCACCGGGGAGCTGTTTTTT. The rearrangement uses TRBV2 and TRBJ2-2; 7 bases line up with TRBD1. J was trimmed by 4 bases and V by 5 bases; bases with no gene match: 7. The germline gives CDR1 SNHLY, CDR2 FYNNEI. The CDR3 consists of 15 residues. Drawing the rest from reference TRBV2 and TRBJ2-2, the complete variable domain is EPEVTQTPSHQVTQMGQEVILRCVPISNHLYFYWYRQILGQKVEFLVSFYNNEISEKSEIFDDQFSVERPDGSNFTLKIRSTKLEDSAMYFCASSPTGAGTGELFFGEGSRLTVL.